This T cell receptor (beta chain) is drawn from a study of PD-L1 blockade in urothelial cancer. Overall study: Atezolizumab therapy began for patients at some point between 2013 and 2015, dosed at 1,200 mg intravenously every 3 weeks. Most patients, about 85% of the roughly 30, were males with bladder-origin cancer. Patients' prior chemotherapy regimens numbered 0 to 3. When blood samples were assessed, the median T cell count was some 150,000.

Assay used: immunoSEQ multiplex PCR; TCRdb lists only in-frame clones, some missing. The sample shows 130,000 or so clones, about 81% of them seen only once. Noted time point: pretreatment peripheral blood. Per germline, CDR1 DFQATT and CDR2 SNEGSKA (reference sequence). The V end was cut by 3 bases, the J end by 4 bases, with 6 bases between. The CDR3 consists of 11 residues. Specimen: PBMCs, collected around atezolizumab (anti-PD-L1) treatment. The V call is TRBV20-1, the J call TRBJ1-2; D call uncertain. This receptor was obtained from a man aged 50 to 59 with urothelial cancer. In DNA form, the CDR3 reads TGCAGTGCTAGTAGTGTCTATGGCTACACCTTC. Amino acid sequence: CSASSVYGYTF.